A single sample is the source of the 3 T cell receptor beta chains below, sequenced in a study of cytomegalovirus exposure and HLA in healthy donors. With 60 Vbeta and 13 Jbeta primers, the PCR was carried out. Using immunoSEQ multiplex PCR, the repertoire was profiled, and TCRdb retains in-frame clones only, with some absent. The sample carries 200,000 to 300,000 clones, approximately 81% recorded once. Sequencing was done on a sample of PBMCs. The receptors derive from a woman aged 55-69 years in good health and CMV-seropositive.

The chain recombines TRBV6-6 with TRBJ1-6, with D perhaps TRBD1 (5 bases). Trimming removed 8 bases from V and 5 bases from J, with 16 bases in between. Germline assignment: CDR1 MNHNY and CDR2 SVGAGI (reference sequence). This CDR3 contains 15 residues. The CDR3 is CASRRAGVDNSPLHF. The CDR3, as DNA: TGTGCCAGCCGACGGGCGGGGGTGGATAATTCACCCCTCCACTTT.

This clone was seen only a few times. The chain has TRBV2 and TRBJ1-1, with D possibly TRBD1 on 6 matching bases. The CDR3 totals 13 residues. V shed 7 bases and J shed 1 base, with 10 bases lying between them. CDR1 is SNHLY, CDR2 FYNNEI, per germline. CDR3 region: CASNGRGNTEAFF. The CDR3 DNA reads TGTGCCAGCAACGGCAGGGGGAACACTGAAGCTTTCTTT.

The J gene is TRBJ1-1, the V gene TRBV5-1; 11 bases agree with TRBD1. After removal of 4 bases from V and 5 bases from J, the junction contained 7 bases not matched to a gene. Looked up from germline, CDR1 is SGHRS and CDR2 is YFSETQ. CDR3 length: 15 residues. The CDR3 region has the DNA TGCGCCAGCAGCGCTCGGACAGGGGGCTTTACTGAAGCTTTCTTT. Its protein product is CASSARTGGFTEAFF.